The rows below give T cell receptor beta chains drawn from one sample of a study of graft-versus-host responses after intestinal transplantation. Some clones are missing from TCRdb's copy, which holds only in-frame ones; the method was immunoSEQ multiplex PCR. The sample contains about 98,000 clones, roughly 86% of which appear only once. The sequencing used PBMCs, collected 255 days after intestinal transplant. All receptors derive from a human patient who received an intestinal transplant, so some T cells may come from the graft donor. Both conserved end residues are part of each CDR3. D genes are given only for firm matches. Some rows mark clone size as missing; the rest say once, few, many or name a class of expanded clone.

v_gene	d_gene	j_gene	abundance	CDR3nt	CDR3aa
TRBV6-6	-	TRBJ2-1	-	TGTGCCAGCACCCGGCGGTACTCCTACAATGAGCAGTTCTTC	CASTRRYSYNEQFF
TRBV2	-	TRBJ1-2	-	TGTGCCAGCACCCCCCGGTGGGGTTATGGCTACACCTTC	CASTPRWGYGYTF
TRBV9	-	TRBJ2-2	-	TGTGCCAGCAGCGTAGACAGGACGAACACCGGGGAGCTGTTTTTT	CASSVDRTNTGELFF
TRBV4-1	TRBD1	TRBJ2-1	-	TGCGCCAGCAGCCAAGATCCGGGACAGGGGCTCTACAATGAGCAGTTCTTC	CASSQDPGQGLYNEQFF
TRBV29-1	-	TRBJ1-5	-	TGCAGCGCCGCCGAGGGGCCCAATCAGCCCCAGCATTTT	CSAAEGPNQPQHF
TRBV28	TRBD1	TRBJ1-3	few	TGTGCCAGCAGCCATGACAGGGTTGGAGTGAACACCATATATTTT	CASSHDRVGVNTIYF
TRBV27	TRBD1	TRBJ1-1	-	TGTGCCAGCGGACGACAGGGGCGCACTGAAGCTTTCTTT	CASGRQGRTEAFF
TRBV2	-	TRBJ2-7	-	TGTGCCAGCAGGGCTGGGGGGACGCTGAGCTCCTACGAGCAGTACTTC	CASRAGGTLSSYEQYF
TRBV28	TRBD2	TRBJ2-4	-	TGTGCCAGCAGTGAACTAGCGGGAGGTAACATTCAGTACTTC	CASSELAGGNIQYF
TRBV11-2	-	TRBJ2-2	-	TGTGCCAGCAGCTTAGCCCCCTCGGGGTCGTACACCGGGGAGCTGTTTTTT	CASSLAPSGSYTGELFF
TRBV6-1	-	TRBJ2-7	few	TGTGCCAGCAGTGAAAGAGGTGGATACGAGCAGTACTTC	CASSERGGYEQYF
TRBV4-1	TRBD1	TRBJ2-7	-	TGCGCCAGCAGCCAAGATGTTCGACAGGGGTTCCGCGAGCAGTACTTC	CASSQDVRQGFREQYF
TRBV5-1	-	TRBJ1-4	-	TGCGCCAGCAGCCCCGGGACTCCTCGGGGAAAACTGTTTTTT	CASSPGTPRGKLFF
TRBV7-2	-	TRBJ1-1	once	TGTGCCAGCAGCTTAGCCTGGATCTCGGCTCCTGAAGCTTTCTTT	CASSLAWISAPEAFF
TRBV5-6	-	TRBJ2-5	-	TGCGCCAGCAGCTTGGGTCAGCGTAGATGGGAGACCCAGTACTTC	CASSLGQRRWETQYF
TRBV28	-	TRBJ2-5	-	TGTGCCAGCGGGAGCTACGGACCAGAGACCCAGTACTTC	CASGSYGPETQYF
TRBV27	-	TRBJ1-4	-	TGTGCCAGCAGTTTTAGTACCGCAACTAATGAAAAACTGTTTTTT	CASSFSTATNEKLFF
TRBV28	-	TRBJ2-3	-	TGTGCCAGCAGTTTTGCCGGGGTCACCACAGATACGCAGTATTTT	CASSFAGVTTDTQYF
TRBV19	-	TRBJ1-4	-	TGTGCCAGTTCGGACAGACTGCCTGCTAATGAAAAACTGTTTTTT	CASSDRLPANEKLFF
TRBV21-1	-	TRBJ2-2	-	TGTGCCAGCGGGAGGTTAGGGGTTACGAGGGACACCGGGGAGCTGTTTTTT	CASGRLGVTRDTGELFF
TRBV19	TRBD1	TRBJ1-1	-	TGTGCCAGTAGTATAGATAACTCCCAGGGGGCATTTCAGGCTTTCTTT	CASSIDNSQGAFQAFF
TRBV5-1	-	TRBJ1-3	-	TGCGCCAGCAGTAGGGACACCACCTCTGGAAACACCATATATTTT	CASSRDTTSGNTIYF
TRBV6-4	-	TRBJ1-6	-	TGTGCCAGCAGTGAAAACCTGGGTTCACCCCTCCACTTT	CASSENLGSPLHF
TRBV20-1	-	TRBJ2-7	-	TGCAGTGCTAGAGATTCCTCTGAGCAGTACTTC	CSARDSSEQYF
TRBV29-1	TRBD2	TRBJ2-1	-	TGCAGCTCGCTCGAAACGGGTCTAGCGGCCTACAATGAGCAGTTCTTC	CSSLETGLAAYNEQFF
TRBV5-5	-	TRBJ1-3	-	TGTGCCAGCAGTTTTAGATCCGGGACTGAGTTGACGGGAAACACCATATATTTT	CASSFRSGTELTGNTIYF
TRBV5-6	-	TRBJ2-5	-	TGTGCCAGCAGCTTGGTCCGGGGAGAGACCCAGTACTTC	CASSLVRGETQYF
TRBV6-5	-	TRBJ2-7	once	TGTGCCAGCAGGCTAGGGGGTGCTAGGTACGAGCAGTACTTC	CASRLGGARYEQYF
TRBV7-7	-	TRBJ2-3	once	TGTGCTAGCAGCTTAGACCAGGGGAGCACAGATACGCAGTATTTT	CASSLDQGSTDTQYF